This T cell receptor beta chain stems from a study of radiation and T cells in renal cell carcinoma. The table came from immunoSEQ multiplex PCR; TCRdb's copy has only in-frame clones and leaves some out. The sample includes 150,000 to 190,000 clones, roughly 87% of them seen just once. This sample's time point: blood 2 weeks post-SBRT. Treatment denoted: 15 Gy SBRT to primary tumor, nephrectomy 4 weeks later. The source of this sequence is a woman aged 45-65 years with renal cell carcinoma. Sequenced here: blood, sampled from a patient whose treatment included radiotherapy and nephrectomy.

The CDR3 loop reads CASSYRTSGGSVKNIQYF. The CDR3, as DNA: TGTGCCAGTAGCTATAGGACTAGCGGGGGGTCTGTCAAAAACATTCAGTACTTC. The chain uses TRBV19 and TRBJ2-4, with 14 bases matching TRBD2. Trimming took 6 bases from V and 3 from J; bases not matched to a gene: 10. CDR1 and CDR2 (germline): LNHDA, SQIVND (reference sequence). The CDR3 totals 18 residues.